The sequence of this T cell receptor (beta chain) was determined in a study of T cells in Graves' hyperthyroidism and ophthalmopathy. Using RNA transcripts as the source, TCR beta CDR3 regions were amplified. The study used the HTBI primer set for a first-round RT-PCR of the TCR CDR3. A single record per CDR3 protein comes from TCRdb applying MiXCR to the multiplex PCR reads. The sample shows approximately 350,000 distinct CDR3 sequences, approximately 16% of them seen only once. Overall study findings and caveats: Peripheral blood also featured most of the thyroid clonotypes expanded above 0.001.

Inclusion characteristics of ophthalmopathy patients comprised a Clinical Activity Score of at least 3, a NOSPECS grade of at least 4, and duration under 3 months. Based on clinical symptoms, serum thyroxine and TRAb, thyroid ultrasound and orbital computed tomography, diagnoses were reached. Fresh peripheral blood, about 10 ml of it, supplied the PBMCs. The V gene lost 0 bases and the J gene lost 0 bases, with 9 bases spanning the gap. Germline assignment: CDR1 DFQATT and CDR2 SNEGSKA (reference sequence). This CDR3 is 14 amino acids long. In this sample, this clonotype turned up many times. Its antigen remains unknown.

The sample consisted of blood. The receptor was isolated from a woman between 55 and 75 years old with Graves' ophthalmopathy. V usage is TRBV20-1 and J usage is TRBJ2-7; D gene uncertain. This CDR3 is CSARDMESSYEQYF. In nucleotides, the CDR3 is TGCAGTGCTAGAGATATGGAGAGCTCCTACGAGCAGTACTTC.